This T cell receptor (beta chain) was captured by sequencing in a study of T cells in narcolepsy. The CDR3 extends over 14 amino acids. The V end lost 7 bases, the J end lost 1 base, and 12 bases lay between the germline ends. Germline CDR1 SNHLY, CDR2 FYNNEI. TCRdb's copy holds only in-frame clones and misses some; the assay was immunoSEQ multiplex PCR. The table lists approximately 31,000 clones, 84% of them singletons. This sequence joins TRBV2 and TRBJ2-3; possibly TRBD1 for D (5 bases). The sequenced material came from CD45RA- memory CD4+ T cells from PBMCs. The receptor was isolated from a human donor with narcolepsy. CDR3 region: CASNARQRTDTQYF. CDR3 sequence (DNA): TGTGCCAGCAACGCTAGACAGCGCACAGATACGCAGTATTTT.